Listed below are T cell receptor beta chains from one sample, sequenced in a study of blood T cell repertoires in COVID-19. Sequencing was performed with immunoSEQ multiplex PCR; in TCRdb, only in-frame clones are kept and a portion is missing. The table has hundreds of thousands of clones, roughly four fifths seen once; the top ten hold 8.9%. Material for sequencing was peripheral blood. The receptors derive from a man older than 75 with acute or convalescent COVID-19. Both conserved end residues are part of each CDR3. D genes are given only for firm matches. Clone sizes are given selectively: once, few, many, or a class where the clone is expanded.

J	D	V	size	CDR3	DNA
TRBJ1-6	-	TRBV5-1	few	CASSLVSGWNSPLHF	TGCGCCAGCAGCTTGGTCTCAGGGTGGAATTCACCCCTCCACTTT
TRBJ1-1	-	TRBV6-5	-	CASSYLRGTEAFF	TGTGCCAGCAGTTATCTTAGGGGTACTGAAGCTTTCTTT
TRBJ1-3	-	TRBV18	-	CASSPPRSGNTIYF	TGTGCCAGCTCACCACCCCGCTCTGGAAACACCATATATTTT
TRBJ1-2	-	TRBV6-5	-	CASSLGGANYGYTF	TGTGCCAGCAGTTTAGGGGGAGCTAACTATGGCTACACCTTC
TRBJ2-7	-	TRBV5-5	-	CASSLRSQGSYEQYF	TGTGCCAGCAGCTTGCGGAGTCAGGGATCCTACGAGCAGTACTTC
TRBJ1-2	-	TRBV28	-	CASSLPSSNYGYTF	TGTGCCAGCAGCCTCCCTTCCTCCAACTATGGCTACACCTTC
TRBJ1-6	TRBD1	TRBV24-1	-	CATSEMTRTGGRNSPLHF	TGTGCCACCAGTGAAATGACCAGGACAGGGGGGAGAAATTCACCCCTCCACTTT
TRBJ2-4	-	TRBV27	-	CASSFGGLAKNIQYF	TGTGCCAGCAGTTTTGGCGGGTTAGCCAAAAACATTCAGTACTTC
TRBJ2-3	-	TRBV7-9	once	CASSGTRTASTDTQYF	TGTGCCAGCAGCGGCACAAGGACAGCCAGCACAGATACGCAGTATTTT
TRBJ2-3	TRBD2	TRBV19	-	CASSIAGRGLGTDTQYF	TGTGCCAGTAGTATCGCGGGGAGGGGACTCGGCACAGATACGCAGTATTTT
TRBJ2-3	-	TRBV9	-	CASSVTADTQYF	TGTGCCAGCAGCGTAACGGCAGATACGCAGTATTTT
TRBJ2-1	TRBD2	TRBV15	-	CATSRLAENNNEQFF	TGTGCCACCAGCAGGCTAGCGGAGAATAACAATGAGCAGTTCTTC
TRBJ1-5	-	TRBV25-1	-	CASSDARRGNQPQHF	TGTGCCAGCAGTGATGCTAGGAGAGGGAATCAGCCCCAGCATTTT
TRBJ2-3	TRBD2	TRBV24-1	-	CATSERTSGRARRDTQYF	TGTGCCACCAGTGAGCGGACTAGCGGGAGGGCCCGGAGAGATACGCAGTATTTT
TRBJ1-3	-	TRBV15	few	CATSRGDRASGNTIYF	TGTGCCACCAGCAGAGGTGACAGAGCCTCTGGAAACACCATATATTTT
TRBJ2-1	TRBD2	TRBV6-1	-	CASTTSGRNAHEQFF	TGTGCCAGTACAACTAGCGGGAGGAATGCCCATGAGCAGTTCTTC
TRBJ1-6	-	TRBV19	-	CASRGMGSPLHF	TGTGCCAGTAGGGGCATGGGCTCACCCCTCCACTTT
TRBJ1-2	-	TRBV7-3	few	CASSPTGTSGYTF	TGTGCCAGCAGCCCAACAGGCACGAGCGGCTACACCTTC
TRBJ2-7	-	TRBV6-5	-	CASVPGHSYEQYF	TGTGCCAGCGTACCGGGTCACTCCTACGAGCAGTACTTC
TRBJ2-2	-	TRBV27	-	CASSSAVRHPNTGELFF	TGTGCCAGCAGTTCGGCCGTTAGACATCCGAACACCGGGGAGCTGTTTTTT
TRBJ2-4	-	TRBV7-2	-	CASSLDRAKNIQYF	TGTGCCAGCAGCCTTGACAGGGCCAAAAACATTCAGTACTTC
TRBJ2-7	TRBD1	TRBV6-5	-	CASTQGQAYEQYF	TGTGCCAGCACACAGGGACAGGCCTACGAGCAGTACTTC
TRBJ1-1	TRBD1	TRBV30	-	CAWRYRGLNTEAFF	TGTGCCTGGAGGTACAGGGGCCTGAACACTGAAGCTTTCTTT
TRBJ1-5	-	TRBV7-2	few	CASSPAQLGGPRHF	TGTGCCAGCAGCCCTGCTCAGCTGGGGGGACCCAGGCATTTT
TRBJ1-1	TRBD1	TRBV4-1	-	CASRVWTGDTEAFF	TGCGCCAGCCGCGTGTGGACAGGGGACACTGAAGCTTTCTTT
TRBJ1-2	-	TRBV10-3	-	CAISDLVGRGNYGYTF	TGTGCCATCAGTGACCTAGTTGGGCGGGGGAACTATGGCTACACCTTC
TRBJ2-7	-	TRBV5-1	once	CASSLALDRNMYEQYF	TGCGCCAGCAGCTTGGCCCTGGACAGAAACATGTACGAGCAGTACTTC
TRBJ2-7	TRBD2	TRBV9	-	CASSSRGESAYEQYF	TGTGCCAGCTCTTCACGGGGGGAATCGGCGTACGAGCAGTACTTC
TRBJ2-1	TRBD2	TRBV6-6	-	CASSLSGVAEQFF	TGTGCCAGCAGCCTAAGCGGGGTGGCGGAGCAGTTCTTC
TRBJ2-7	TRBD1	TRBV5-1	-	CASSLRGTGMREQYF	TGCGCCAGCAGCTTACGAGGGACAGGGATGCGCGAGCAGTACTTC
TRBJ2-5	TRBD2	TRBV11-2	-	CASSPGGLAVQETQYF	TGTGCCAGCAGCCCGGGGGGACTAGCGGTCCAAGAGACCCAGTACTTC
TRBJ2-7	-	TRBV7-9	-	CASSFGYSGTPDYEQYF	TGTGCCAGCAGCTTTGGGTACTCCGGGACACCTGACTACGAGCAGTACTTC
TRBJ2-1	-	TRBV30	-	CAWSTLPSGGGSRGNEQFF	TGTGCCTGGAGCACTCTCCCCTCGGGCGGGGGCTCCAGGGGAAATGAGCAGTTCTTC
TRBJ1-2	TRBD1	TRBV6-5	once	CASSYSDRGYGYTF	TGTGCCAGCAGTTACTCCGACAGGGGATACGGCTACACCTTC
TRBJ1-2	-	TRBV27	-	CASSLSGGYGYTF	TGTGCCAGCAGTTTATCGGGGGGCTATGGCTACACCTTC
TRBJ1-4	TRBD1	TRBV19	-	CASSTRTGGGEKLFF	TGTGCCAGTAGTACCCGGACAGGGGGAGGTGAAAAACTGTTTTTT
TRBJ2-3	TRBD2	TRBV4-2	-	CASSQDAPGLAGFKDTQYF	TGTGCCAGCAGCCAAGACGCTCCGGGACTAGCGGGATTCAAAGATACGCAGTATTTT